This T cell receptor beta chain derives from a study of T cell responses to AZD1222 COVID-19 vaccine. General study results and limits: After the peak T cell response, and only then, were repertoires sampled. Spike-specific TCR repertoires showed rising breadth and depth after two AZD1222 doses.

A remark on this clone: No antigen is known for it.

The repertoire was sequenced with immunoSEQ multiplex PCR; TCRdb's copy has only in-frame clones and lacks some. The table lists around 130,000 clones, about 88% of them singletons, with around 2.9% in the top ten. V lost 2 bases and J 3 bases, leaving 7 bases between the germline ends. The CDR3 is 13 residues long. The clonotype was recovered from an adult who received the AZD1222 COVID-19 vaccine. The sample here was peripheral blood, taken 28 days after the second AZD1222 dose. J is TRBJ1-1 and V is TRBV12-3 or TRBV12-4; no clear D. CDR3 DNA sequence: TGTGCCAGCAGTTTAACCAGCTACACTGAAGCTTTCTTT. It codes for CASSLTSYTEAFF.